Following are 7 T cell receptor beta chains from one sample sequenced in a study of blood T cell repertoires in COVID-19. Method: immunoSEQ multiplex PCR; TCRdb's copy keeps in-frame clones and lacks some. The profile covers 200,000 to 250,000 clones, with approximately 80% appearing a single time and nearly 9.5% taken by the ten largest. The sequencing sample was made of PBMCs or T cells enriched from blood (not recorded which). The receptors here all came from a man aged 40-50 years who had recovered from COVID-19.

The chain uses TRBV23-1 and TRBJ1-3; possible D gene TRBD1, 6 bases. TRBV23-1 is marked as an open reading frame, function uncertain. V gave up 2 bases and J gave up 0 bases, with 8 bases separating them. This CDR3 is built from 15 residues. The CDR3 coding sequence is TGCGCCAGCAGTCAACGGGACAACTCTGGAAACACCATATATTTT. Its protein is CASSQRDNSGNTIYF.

This chain uses TRBV5-1 with TRBJ2-7; 7 bases agree with TRBD1. The CDR3 runs 15 residues. The germline V gene has CDR1 SGHRS and CDR2 YFSETQ. Trimming at V came to 4 bases and at J to 0 bases, leaving 7 bases not matched to a gene. CDR3 loop: CASSPWGQSSYEQYF. The CDR3 bases are TGCGCCAGCAGCCCGTGGGGACAGAGCTCCTACGAGCAGTACTTC.

The chain recombines TRBV5-1 with TRBJ1-2; 7 positions agree with TRBD1. The trim removed 3 bases at V and 6 bases at J, leaving 14 bases unmatched. The CDR3 runs 16 residues. CDR1 and CDR2 (germline): SGHRS, YFSETQ. CDR3 amino acids: CASSSSTGVVSDGYTF. CDR3 nucleotides: TGCGCCAGCAGCTCATCTACAGGGGTGGTTAGTGATGGCTACACCTTC.

This clone occurred once. The chain links TRBV3-1 (or the pseudogene TRBV3-2) to TRBJ1-5, with 10 nucleotides matching TRBD1. The CDR3 has 16 residues. CDR1 and CDR2 (germline): LGHDT, YNNKEL (reference sequence). The ends lost 5 bases at V and 2 bases at J; junction bases unmatched: 6. CDR3 sequence (DNA): TGTGCCAGCAGCGCACGCGGGACAGGGGGCAATCAGCCCCAGCATTTT. This translates into CASSARGTGGNQPQHF.

V usage is TRBV12-3 or TRBV12-4 and J usage is TRBJ1-1; D possibly corresponds to TRBD1 (5 bases). With 7 bases removed from V and 7 bases from J, the gap between germline ends came to 13 bases. CDR3 length: 12 amino acids. CDR3 coding DNA: TGTGCCAGCAATGGGGGGAGAGGTGAAGCTTTCTTT. Translation gives CASNGGRGEAFF.

The chain is built from TRBV11-2 and TRBJ2-5; D perhaps matches TRBD2 (5 bases). Germline V gene lookup returns CDR1 SGHAT and CDR2 FQNNGV. The length of the CDR3 is 13 residues. V was pared by 4 bases and J by 4 bases, with 10 bases between. CDR3 in DNA: TGTGCCAGCAGCTCCTGGACTGGAGAGACCCAGTACTTC. As protein: CASSSWTGETQYF.

The chain combines TRBV24-1 with TRBJ2-7, with 11 bases identical to TRBD1. V shed 2 bases and J 6 bases; nucleotides not matched to a gene: 8. The germline gives CDR1 KGHDR, CDR2 SFDVKD. This CDR3 has 16 residues. In DNA, the CDR3 is TGTGCCACCAGTGATTGGCCGGGACAGGGGGTAAGCGAGCAGTACTTC. This gives the protein CATSDWPGQGVSEQYF.